This passage covers 23 T cell receptor beta chains from one sample sequenced in a study of PD-1 blockade in classical Hodgkin lymphoma. Clones were read by immunoSEQ multiplex PCR, and TCRdb kept only the in-frame ones, dropping some. The sample contains approximately 84,000 clones, about 83% of which appear only once. The time point denotes: cycle 4 day 1 (C4D1), after less than 7 weeks of nivolumab. Each of the patients experienced relapse following autologous stem cell transplantation, and their brentuximab vedotin exposure differed. The material was peripheral blood mononuclear cells (PBMCs), obtained before the fourth cycle of nivolumab. The receptors were gathered from a human donor with classical Hodgkin lymphoma.

This chain connects TRBV9 to TRBJ1-5; D not resolved. The CDR3 runs to 14 residues. Germline V lookup: CDR1 SGDLS, CDR2 YYNGEE. V lost 3 bases, J lost 5 bases, and 12 bases lay in between. This chain's CDR3 is CASSEGGEYQPQHF. DNA for the CDR3: TGTGCCAGCAGCGAAGGTGGGGAGTATCAGCCCCAGCATTTT. The whole variable domain, remainder taken from reference TRBV9 and TRBJ1-5, is DSGVTQTPKHLITATGQRVTLRCSPRSGDLSVYWYQQSLDQGLQFLIQYYNGEERAKGNILERFSAQQFPDLHSELNLSSLELGDSALYFCASSEGGEYQPQHFGDGTRLSIL.

The CDR3 region has the DNA TGTGCCATCAGTGAAAGAGCGCTCTCCTACAATGAGCAGTTCTTC. It yields the protein CAISERALSYNEQFF. This chain joins TRBV10-3 and TRBJ2-1; D ambiguous. Germline CDR1 reads ENHRY; CDR2 reads SYGVKD. This CDR3 has 15 amino acids. The germline V and J ends were trimmed by 3 bases and 0 bases, with 9 bases remaining between them.

The V call is TRBV30, the J call TRBJ2-7; the D gene could be TRBD1 or TRBD2 (6 bases each). The V gene lost 4 bases and the J gene lost 5 bases, with 12 bases spanning the gap. The CDR3 is 12 residues long. CDR1 GTSNPN and CDR2 SVGIG come from the germline V gene (reference sequence). CDR3 amino acids: CAWNQGRNEQYF. CDR3 sequence (DNA): TGTGCCTGGAATCAGGGGAGGAACGAGCAGTACTTC.

The chain uses TRBV27 and TRBJ2-5; 7 bases agree with TRBD2. V trimming: 2 bases; J trimming: 5 bases; junction bases outside the gene matches: 8. Germline V gene data show CDR1 as MNHEY and CDR2 as SMNVEV (reference sequence). CDR3 length equals 15 residues. CDR3 bases: TGTGCCAGCAGTTTAGGGAGGGCAGCAAGGGAGACCCAGTACTTC. Encoded protein: CASSLGRAARETQYF.

The chain combines TRBV19 with TRBJ2-1, with 10 bases lining up with TRBD2. CDR1 LNHDA and CDR2 SQIVND come from the germline V gene (reference sequence). Trimming at V came to 7 bases and at J to 7 bases, leaving 13 bases not matched to a gene. This CDR3 region has 16 residues. CDR3 nucleotides: TGTGCCAGTACCCCTCCTGGGGCTAGCGGGAGAAATGAGCAGTTCTTC. Protein: CASTPPGASGRNEQFF.

The chain has TRBV27 and TRBJ2-1; 7 bases match TRBD2. V gave up 5 bases and J gave up 4 bases; unmatched junction bases: 14. CDR1 and CDR2 (germline): MNHEY, SMNVEV (reference sequence). The CDR3 is 17 amino acids. The CDR3 region is CASSPPGPGGPYNEQFF. CDR3 coding DNA: TGTGCCAGCAGTCCTCCGGGGCCGGGAGGCCCATACAATGAGCAGTTCTTC.

The genes are TRBV5-5 and TRBJ2-7; D is uncertain. V lost 1 base and J lost 5, with 4 bases in between. Germline loops: CDR1 SGHKS, CDR2 YYEKEE (reference sequence). The CDR3 length is 11 residues. The CDR3: CASSLYDEQYF. Written as DNA, the CDR3 is TGTGCCAGCAGCTTGTACGACGAGCAGTACTTC.

The rearrangement joins TRBV5-1 to TRBJ1-1; TRBD1 matches 8 bases. The CDR3 is 16 residues long. The ends lost 1 base at V and 0 bases at J; junction bases unmatched: 5. Germline V gene data show CDR1 as SGHRS and CDR2 as YFSETQ. CDR3 loop: CASSLWGTGMNTEAFF. In DNA form, the CDR3 reads TGCGCCAGCAGCTTGTGGGGGACAGGAATGAACACTGAAGCTTTCTTT.

CDR3 sequence: CASSPGHRYEQYF. CDR3 nucleotides: TGTGCCAGCAGCCCGGGACACCGCTACGAGCAGTACTTC. The V call is TRBV5-4, the J call TRBJ2-7; a possible D gene is TRBD1 (6 bases). There are 13 residues in the CDR3. Germline CDR1 reads SGHNT; CDR2 reads YYREEE (reference sequence). V shed 4 bases and J shed 3 bases, with 11 bases lying between them.

The chain has TRBV27 and TRBJ2-1, with D uncertain. CDR3 length: 13 residues. V was clipped by 4 bases and J by 2 bases, with 6 bases between them. CDR1 is MNHEY, CDR2 SMNVEV, per germline (reference sequence). In DNA form, the CDR3 reads TGTGCCAGCAGTTCCCTCGCCTACAATGAGCAGTTCTTC. Translated: CASSSLAYNEQFF.

The chain has TRBV5-4 and TRBJ2-2; no reliable D call. The germline V gene encodes CDR1 SGHNT and CDR2 YYREEE (reference sequence). CDR3 length: 14 amino acids. Trimming removed 3 bases from V and 3 bases from J, with 9 bases in between. CDR3 DNA sequence: TGTGCCAGCAGCTCGGCTGCTTACACCGGGGAGCTGTTTTTT. This codes for CASSSAAYTGELFF.

V gene TRBV10-3 combines with J gene TRBJ2-1; 10 nucleotides align to TRBD2. Germline-derived CDR1 and CDR2 are ENHRY and SYGVKD. The CDR3 loop spans 16 amino acids. V gave up 3 bases and J gave up 15 bases; unmatched junction bases: 17. The CDR3 DNA follows: TGTGCCATCAGTGACAAATTTCCTAGCGGGAGTGGGTTTGGGTTCTTC. This codes for CAISDKFPSGSGFGFF.

This rearrangement joins TRBV28 to TRBJ2-3; D not resolved. V lost 3 bases to trimming and J lost 4 bases, with 11 bases between them. This CDR3 has 14 amino acids. Germline values: CDR1 MDHEN, CDR2 SYDVKM. CDR3 region: CASSFWANPDTQYF. The CDR3 DNA follows: TGTGCCAGCAGTTTTTGGGCTAACCCAGATACGCAGTATTTT. The variable domain in full, completed from reference TRBV28 and TRBJ2-3, reads DVKVTQSSRYLVKRTGEKVFLECVQDMDHENMFWYRQDPGLGLRLIYFSYDVKMKEKGDIPEGYSVSREKKERFSLILESASTNQTSMYLCASSFWANPDTQYFGPGTRLTVL.

The rearrangement uses TRBV2 and TRBJ1-4, with 8 bases lining up with TRBD1. Germline V gene sequence: CDR1 SNHLY, CDR2 FYNNEI. This CDR3 has 12 residues. J was trimmed by 14 bases and V by 6 bases; bases with no gene match: 8. For the CDR3, the DNA is TGTGCCAGCAGCGCGACAGGGGAAATTCTGTTTTTT. This encodes CASSATGEILFF.

The J gene is TRBJ1-1, the V gene TRBV5-1; no firm D call. Trimming pared 4 bases from V and 1 base from J, leaving 8 bases between. This CDR3 has 13 amino acids. Germline values: CDR1 SGHRS, CDR2 YFSETQ. CDR3 DNA sequence: TGCGCCAGCAGCCTGGACTGGAACACTGAAGCTTTCTTT. This codes for CASSLDWNTEAFF.

The chain employs TRBV10-3 and TRBJ2-2, with 7 bases lining up with TRBD2. Germline lookup yields CDR1 ENHRY and CDR2 SYGVKD. The CDR3 has 16 amino acids. Germline trimming cut 4 bases from V and 0 bases from J; bases unmatched to any gene: 5. CDR3 coding DNA: TGTGCCATCAGTGGCGAAGCGGGACCGAACACCGGGGAGCTGTTTTTT. It specifies CAISGEAGPNTGELFF.

The gene calls are TRBV30 and TRBJ2-7, with D perhaps matching TRBD2 (5 bases). The germline CDR1 and CDR2 sequences are GTSNPN and SVGIG (reference sequence). The CDR3 sequence is 14 residues long. The V gene lost 2 bases and the J gene lost 4 bases, with 15 bases spanning the gap. The CDR3 DNA is TGTGCCTGGAGTCCCTCCCCTACTAGTTACGAGCAGTACTTC. Protein: CAWSPSPTSYEQYF.

Written as DNA, the CDR3 is TGTGCCAGCAGTTGGACAGTTCAAGGAAACACCATATATTTT. The encoded protein is CASSWTVQGNTIYF. The chain joins TRBV25-1 to TRBJ1-3; the D gene is possibly TRBD1 (6 bases). Trimming took 5 bases from V and 4 from J, leaving 12 bases between them. This CDR3 is built from 14 residues. Germline values: CDR1 MGHDK, CDR2 SYGVNS.

The rearrangement joins TRBV4-1 to TRBJ1-1; D not certain. The CDR3 runs to 13 residues. The V and J ends lost 4 bases and 1 base respectively, with 7 bases between them. Germline V lookup: CDR1 MGHRA, CDR2 YSYEKL. CDR3 amino acids: CASSPGGNTEAFF. CDR3 in DNA: TGCGCCAGCAGCCCAGGCGGGAACACTGAAGCTTTCTTT.

The V and J genes are TRBV20-1 and TRBJ2-1, with D unclear. In germline, CDR1 is DFQATT, CDR2 SNEGSKA (reference sequence). This CDR3 is 11 amino acids long. The V end was cut by 2 bases, the J end by 9 bases, with 8 bases between. The CDR3 DNA is TGCAGTGCTAGAACGCCAATTGAGCAGTTCTTC. Its protein is CSARTPIEQFF.

This clone showed up just once. V usage is TRBV28 and J usage is TRBJ1-1; 9 bases agree with TRBD1. Germline V gene sequence: CDR1 MDHEN, CDR2 SYDVKM. This CDR3 contains 16 residues. V lost 4 bases, J lost 8 bases, and 14 bases stayed unmatched. The CDR3 protein is CASSWSPGQGALEAFF. The DNA of the CDR3 is TGTGCCAGCAGTTGGAGTCCGGGACAGGGAGCCCTCGAAGCTTTCTTT.

The chain joins TRBV19 to TRBJ2-2, with TRBD1 matching over 11 bases. Germline V gene data show CDR1 as LNHDA and CDR2 as SQIVND (reference sequence). With V trimmed by 5 bases and J by 5 bases, 7 bases remained unmatched. The CDR3 runs 16 residues. The CDR3 spells CASSRQGTGGTGELFF. CDR3 bases: TGTGCCAGTAGTCGCCAAGGGACAGGGGGGACCGGGGAGCTGTTTTTT.

The genes are TRBV10-1 and TRBJ2-7; 7 nucleotides align to TRBD2. From germline, CDR1 is WNHNN and CDR2 SYGVQD (reference sequence). The CDR3 totals 15 residues. V shed 0 bases and J 0 bases; nucleotides not matched to a gene: 2. The CDR3 DNA follows: TGCGCCAGCAGTGAGTCGGTAGCGGGCTCCTACGAGCAGTACTTC. Its protein product is CASSESVAGSYEQYF.